This T cell receptor beta chain was recorded in a study of human T cells and chemical hapten exposure. TCRdb re-analysed the RACE reads in MiXCR, keeping a single row per CDR3 protein. The sample carries fewer than 200,000 distinct CDR3 sequences, about 31% recorded once. The time point was: pre-sensitization, week 0. Specified treatment: therapeutic diphenylcyclopropenone sensitization with weekly scalp DPC. Germline V gene sequence: CDR1 KGHSH, CDR2 LQKENI. This CDR3 spans 15 amino acids. Trimming removed 1 base from V and 14 bases from J, with 18 bases in between. This clonotype was obtained from a woman in her 30s with alopecia areata. Some clones in this sample may be carry-over from other donors' samples. The sample was whole blood, taken in connection with sensitization to the hapten diphenylcyclopropenone (DPC). This chain joins TRBV18 and TRBJ1-6; D call uncertain. CDR3 protein: CASSPLTEPSGTLHF. CDR3 coding DNA: TGTGCCAGCTCACCACTAACAGAACCCTCAGGAACCCTCCACTTT.